The 13 T cell receptor beta chains given below trace back to one sample, sequenced in a study of T cells expressing NK-cell markers. From the 5' RACE reads, TCRdb lists one entry per CDR3 protein and no DNA. This sample's table has hundreds of thousands of distinct CDR3 sequences. Sequenced material: blood T cells: a sorted CD56 or NKG2C T cell subset, CD4+ or CD8+ T cells, or bulk PBMC T cells (not recorded which). The receptors were sampled from a woman between 18 and 69 years old in good health.

The rearrangement uses TRBV7-3 and TRBJ2-5; TCRdb's D gene call, TRBD2, goes unchecked for lack of DNA. The CDR3 runs 16 residues. From germline, CDR1 is SGHTA and CDR2 FQGTGA. The CDR3 region is CASSLGGTRFSETQYF.

The chain is built from TRBV3-1 and TRBJ2-2. The CDR3 runs to 15 residues. Per the germline V gene, CDR1 is LGHDT and CDR2 is YNNKEL (reference sequence). This CDR3 is CASSQTLAHTGELFF.

The rearrangement links TRBV20-1 to TRBJ1-5. Germline V lookup: CDR1 DFQATT, CDR2 SNEGSKA (reference sequence). The CDR3 spans 14 residues. CDR3 sequence reads: CSARDQIGHQPQHF.

The V call is TRBV28, the J call TRBJ2-1; the D gene TCRdb calls, TRBD2, cannot be checked with no DNA. This CDR3 contains 15 residues. Germline V gene sequence: CDR1 MDHEN, CDR2 SYDVKM. Here the CDR3 reads CASSLSVRGAREQFF.

The CDR3 reads CASRPWRGGTDTQYF. V usage is TRBV7-9 and J usage is TRBJ2-3; TCRdb reports TRBD2, a call that lacks DNA to check it against. This CDR3 contains 15 residues. Germline CDR1 is SEHNR and CDR2 is FQNEAQ (reference sequence).

The chain recombines TRBV6-5 with TRBJ2-2; TCRdb calls TRBD2, which cannot be checked without DNA. The CDR3 has 16 residues. Germline loops: CDR1 MNHEY, CDR2 SVGAGI. The CDR3: CASSYTRGGAGGELFF.

This chain uses TRBV9 with TRBJ2-3; TCRdb lists TRBD2, though no DNA is available to test this call. The CDR3 contains 15 residues. CDR1 is SGDLS, CDR2 YYNGEE, per germline. CDR3: CASSVFGGEADTQYF.

The chain has TRBV12-3 or TRBV12-4 and TRBJ1-1; TCRdb lists TRBD1, though no DNA is available to test this call. The CDR3 is 13 amino acids. The CDR3 loop reads CASSFGGASEAFF.

The rearrangement links TRBV20-1 to TRBJ1-1; TCRdb returns TRBD1, unconfirmable since there is no DNA. This CDR3 contains 16 residues. Germline assignment: CDR1 DFQATT and CDR2 SNEGSKA (reference sequence). The CDR3 spells CSASPGQGPLNTEAFF.

This chain uses TRBV18 with TRBJ2-1; TCRdb reports TRBD2, a call that lacks DNA to check it against. In germline, CDR1 is KGHSH, CDR2 LQKENI. The CDR3 is 13 amino acids. The CDR3 here is CASSLPGLVDEFF.

The V and J genes are TRBV11-2 and TRBJ2-5; TCRdb's D call, TRBD2, is unchecked because there is no DNA. The CDR3 loop spans 16 amino acids. The V gene's germline CDR1 is SGHAT and CDR2 FQNNGV. The CDR3 loop reads CASSYGLAGGQETQYF.

The J gene is TRBJ2-3, the V gene TRBV12-3 or TRBV12-4; the D call from TCRdb, TRBD2, cannot be confirmed without DNA. CDR3 length: 15 residues. CDR3 loop: CASTLTAGGRDTQYF.

The J gene is TRBJ1-2, the V gene TRBV5-1; TCRdb lists TRBD1, though no DNA is available to test this call. Germline CDR1 is SGHRS and CDR2 is YFSETQ. The CDR3 totals 15 residues. CDR3 residues: CASSIRRDSSIGYTF.